The text below deals with one T cell receptor beta chain. This entry is derived from a study of blood T cell repertoires in COVID-19. The germline gives CDR1 SEHNR, CDR2 FQNEAQ (reference sequence). V shed 3 bases and J shed 5 bases, with 16 bases lying between them. The CDR3 loop spans 15 amino acids. Assay: immunoSEQ multiplex PCR; the TCRdb copy retains only in-frame clones and omits some. The repertoire includes 150,000 or so clones, 77% of them detected once, and roughly 10% sits in the top ten. This TCR derives from a woman aged 45-65 years with active or convalescent COVID-19. The specimen sequenced was peripheral blood. The chain uses TRBV7-9 and TRBJ2-5, with D tentatively TRBD2 (5 bases). CDR3 amino acids: CASSFPRRLGETQYF. The CDR3 region has the DNA TGTGCCAGCAGCTTCCCAAGGAGGCTGGGTGAGACCCAGTACTTC.